The T cell receptor (beta chain) described here comes from a study of beta chain features in type 1 diabetes. Findings of the study overall: cDNA sequencing could over-represent cells with high TCR expression. Patients showed naive, central memory and Treg TCRB repertoires that appeared more similar than those of healthy donors.

For this clone: Its antigen is currently unknown.

The CDR3 has 13 amino acids. The germline V gene has CDR1 MDHEN and CDR2 SYDVKM. Trimming cost V 7 bases and J 5 bases; bases outside gene matches: 6. A single heparinised draw of about 120 mL on average was taken per donor. Via the markers CD45RO/CCR7/CD25/CD127/CD95/CD27, stem cell-like memory, regulatory, central memory and naive CD4+ cells were sorted. Every isolated RNA sample was fully reverse transcribed, so sequencing captured expressed TCRB transcripts. Measured with immunoSEQ multiplex PCR; TCRdb has only the in-frame clones, and not every one. The sample contains about 350,000 clones, around a fifth of which appear only once.

This sequence joins TRBV28 and TRBJ2-7; 9 positions agree with TRBD1. This TCR was sampled from a young woman in good health. The sequenced sample was naive CD4+ T cells from blood. The CDR3 coding sequence is TGTGCCAGCAAACAGGGGGCATTCCACGAGCAGTACTTC. Translated, it gives CASKQGAFHEQYF.